The rows below give T cell receptor beta chains drawn from one sample of a study of response to subunit inactivated influenza vaccine. Each CDR3 protein is one row after TCRdb ran MiXCR on the RT-PCR reads. This table holds about half a million distinct CDR3 sequences, roughly 25% found once. The sequencing here drew on CD4+ T cells sorted from PBMCs, taken 4 to 6 days after vaccination. The receptors were gathered from a man between 45 and 60 years old who received an inactivated influenza vaccine. The CDR3 runs from the conserved cysteine through the conserved F or W. Each record gives: V gene, J gene, CDR3 protein.

v_call: TRBV29-1; j_call: TRBJ2-2; cdr3_aa: CSVGLSGELFF
v_call: TRBV6-2/TRBV6-3; j_call: TRBJ1-2; cdr3_aa: CASSYNNNYGYTF
v_call: TRBV7-9; j_call: TRBJ2-3; cdr3_aa: CASSPGHGVTDTQYF
v_call: TRBV3-1; j_call: TRBJ1-2; cdr3_aa: CASSQRKFGYTF
v_call: TRBV4-3; j_call: TRBJ2-6; cdr3_aa: CASSQDLVLSGANVLTF
v_call: TRBV6-1; j_call: TRBJ2-5; cdr3_aa: CASSRTWYQETQYF
v_call: TRBV2; j_call: TRBJ2-3; cdr3_aa: CASSLAENTDTQYF
v_call: TRBV5-1; j_call: TRBJ2-4; cdr3_aa: CASSLASGQHSLLQYF
v_call: TRBV19; j_call: TRBJ2-2; cdr3_aa: CASSIGTVKTGELFF
v_call: TRBV6-1; j_call: TRBJ2-5; cdr3_aa: CASRGLAGVGETQYF
v_call: TRBV29-1; j_call: TRBJ2-7; cdr3_aa: CSVESGAGVEQYF
v_call: TRBV5-1; j_call: TRBJ1-1; cdr3_aa: CASSEGQSNTEAFF
v_call: TRBV2; j_call: TRBJ2-5; cdr3_aa: CASSGASGFQETQYF
v_call: TRBV15; j_call: TRBJ1-1; cdr3_aa: CATSRDRGSTEAFF
v_call: TRBV6-1; j_call: TRBJ1-5; cdr3_aa: CASDSTGGRSNQPQHF